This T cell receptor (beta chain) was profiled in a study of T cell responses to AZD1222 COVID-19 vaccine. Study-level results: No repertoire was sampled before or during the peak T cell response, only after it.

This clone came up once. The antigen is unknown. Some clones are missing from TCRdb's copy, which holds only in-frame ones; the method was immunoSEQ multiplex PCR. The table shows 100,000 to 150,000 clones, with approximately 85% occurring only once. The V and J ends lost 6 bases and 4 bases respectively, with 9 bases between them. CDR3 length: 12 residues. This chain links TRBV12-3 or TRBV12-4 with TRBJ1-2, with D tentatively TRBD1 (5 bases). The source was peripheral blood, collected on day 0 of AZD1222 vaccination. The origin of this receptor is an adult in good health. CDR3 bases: TGTGCCAGCAGCCGGACAAGCTATGGCTACACCTTC. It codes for CASSRTSYGYTF.